This T cell receptor beta chain was profiled in a study of Ad26.COV2.S vaccination and SARS-CoV-2 variants. CDR1 is MNHEY, CDR2 SMNVEV, per germline (reference sequence). The CDR3 is 15 residues long. Trimming removed 3 bases at V and 6 bases at J, with 17 bases between. Assay used: immunoSEQ multiplex PCR; TCRdb lists only in-frame clones, some missing. The table has approximately 350,000 clones, roughly four fifths seen once; the top ten hold 7.4%. The study's findings and limits: Responses of spike-specific T cells (both CD8+ and CD4+) reportedly showed substantial breadth after vaccination.

The treatment denotes: over 15 received Ad26.COV2.S at low or high dose, single or two shots; roughly 5 received placebo; per-sample allocation not given. On day 63 after the first injection, vaccine and placebo recipients gave samples. As to this clone: What it binds is not known.

The sequencing used peripheral blood, collected in a trial of Ad26.COV2.S vaccine versus placebo. The source of this sequence is a person between 18 and 59 years old who received the Ad26.COV2.S COVID-19 vaccine or a placebo. The chain recombines TRBV27 with TRBJ1-1; maybe TRBD1 (6 bases). The chain's CDR3 is CASSFWLGGEAEAFF. Here the CDR3 DNA reads TGTGCCAGCAGTTTTTGGTTAGGGGGGGAGGCTGAAGCTTTCTTT.